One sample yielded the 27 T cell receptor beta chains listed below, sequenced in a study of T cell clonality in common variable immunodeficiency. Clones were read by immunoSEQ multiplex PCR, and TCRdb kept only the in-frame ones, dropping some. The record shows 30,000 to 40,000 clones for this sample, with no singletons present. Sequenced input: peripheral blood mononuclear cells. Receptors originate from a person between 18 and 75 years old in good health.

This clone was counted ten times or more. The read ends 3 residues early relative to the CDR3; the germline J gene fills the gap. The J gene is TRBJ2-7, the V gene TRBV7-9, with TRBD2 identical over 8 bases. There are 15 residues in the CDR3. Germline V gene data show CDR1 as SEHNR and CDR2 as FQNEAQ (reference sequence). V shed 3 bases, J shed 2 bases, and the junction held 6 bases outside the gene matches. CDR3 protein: CASSFTTSGTYEQYF. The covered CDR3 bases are TGTGCCAGCAGCTTCACAACTAGCGGTACCTACGAG.

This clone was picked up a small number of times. The CDR3 bases that were read are TGTGCCAGCAGCTTATACGGACAGGGAATGGTAGGAGGAAACACC. Amino acids: CASSLYGQGMVGGNT. The CDR3 as a whole reads CASSLYGQGMVGGNTIYF. The chain joins TRBV7-6 to TRBJ1-3; 8 bases map to TRBD1. The CDR3 end lies 3 residues beyond the end of the read and is filled in from the germline J gene. Germline V CDR1 and CDR2: SGHVS, FNYEAQ. The junction had 13 bases not matched to a gene; V was cut back by 2 bases and J by 4 bases. The CDR3 has 18 residues.

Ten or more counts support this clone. The part of the CDR3 DNA that was read is TGTGCCAGCAGTAACTCAGGTCAGGGCGAG. Its protein is CASSNSGQGE. The full CDR3 reads CASSNSGQGEQYF. The gene calls are TRBV2 and TRBJ2-7; D is possibly TRBD1 (5 bases). The read ends 3 residues early relative to the CDR3; the germline J gene fills the gap. V lost 5 bases and J lost 6, with 14 bases in between. Germline-derived CDR1 and CDR2 are SNHLY and FYNNEI. This CDR3 has 13 residues.

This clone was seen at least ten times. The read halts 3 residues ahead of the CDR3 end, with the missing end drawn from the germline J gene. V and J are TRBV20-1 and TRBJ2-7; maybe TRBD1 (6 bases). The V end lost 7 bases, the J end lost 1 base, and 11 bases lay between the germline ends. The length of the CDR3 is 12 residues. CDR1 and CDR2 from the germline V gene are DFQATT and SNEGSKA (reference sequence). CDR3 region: CSGRDNSYEQYF. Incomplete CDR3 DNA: TGCAGTGGCCGGGACAATTCCTACGAG.

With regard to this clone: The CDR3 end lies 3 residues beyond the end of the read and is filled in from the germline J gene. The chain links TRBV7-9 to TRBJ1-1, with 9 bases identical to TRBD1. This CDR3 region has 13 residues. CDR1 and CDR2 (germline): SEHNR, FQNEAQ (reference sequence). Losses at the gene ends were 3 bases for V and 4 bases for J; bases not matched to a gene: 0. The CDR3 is CASSLDRGTEAFF. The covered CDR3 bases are TGTGCCAGCAGCTTGGACAGGGGCACTGAA.

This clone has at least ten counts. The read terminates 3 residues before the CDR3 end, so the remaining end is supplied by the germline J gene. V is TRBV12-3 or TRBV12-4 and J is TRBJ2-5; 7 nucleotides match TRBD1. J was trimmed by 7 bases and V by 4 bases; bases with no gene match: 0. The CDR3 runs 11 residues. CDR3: CASSSGGTQYF. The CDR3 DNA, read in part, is TGTGCCAGCAGTTCAGGGGGGACC.

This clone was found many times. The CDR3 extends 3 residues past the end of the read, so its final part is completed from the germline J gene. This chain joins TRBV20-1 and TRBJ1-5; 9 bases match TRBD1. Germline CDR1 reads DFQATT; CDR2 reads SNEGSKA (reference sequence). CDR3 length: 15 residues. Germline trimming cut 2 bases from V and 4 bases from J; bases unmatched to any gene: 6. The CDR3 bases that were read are TGCAGTGCTAGAAAACTACAGGGGGCGAATCAGCCC. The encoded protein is CSARKLQGANQP. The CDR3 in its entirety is CSARKLQGANQPQHF.

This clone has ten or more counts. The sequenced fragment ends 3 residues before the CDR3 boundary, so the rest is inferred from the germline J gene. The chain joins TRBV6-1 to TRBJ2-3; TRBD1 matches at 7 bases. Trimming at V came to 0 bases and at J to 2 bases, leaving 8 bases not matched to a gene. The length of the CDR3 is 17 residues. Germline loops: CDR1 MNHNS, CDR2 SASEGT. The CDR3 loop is CASSEARGGGYTDTQYF. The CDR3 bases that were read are TGTGCCAGCAGTGAAGCGCGAGGGGGCGGGTACACAGATACG.

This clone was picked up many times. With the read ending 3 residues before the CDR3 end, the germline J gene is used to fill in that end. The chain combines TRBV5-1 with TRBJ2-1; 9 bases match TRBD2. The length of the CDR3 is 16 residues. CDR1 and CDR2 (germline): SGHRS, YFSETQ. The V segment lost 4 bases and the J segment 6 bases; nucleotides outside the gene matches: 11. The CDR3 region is CASSLKTSGDTNEQFF. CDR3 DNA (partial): TGCGCCAGCAGCCTCAAGACTAGCGGCGACACCAATGAG.

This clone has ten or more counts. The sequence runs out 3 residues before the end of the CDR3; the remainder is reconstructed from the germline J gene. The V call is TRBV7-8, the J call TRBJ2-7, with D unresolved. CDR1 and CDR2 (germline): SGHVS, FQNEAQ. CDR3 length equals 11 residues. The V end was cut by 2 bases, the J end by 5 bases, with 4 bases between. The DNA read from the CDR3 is TGTGCCAGCAGCTTACTCGACGAG. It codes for CASSLLDE. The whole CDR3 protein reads CASSLLDEQYF.

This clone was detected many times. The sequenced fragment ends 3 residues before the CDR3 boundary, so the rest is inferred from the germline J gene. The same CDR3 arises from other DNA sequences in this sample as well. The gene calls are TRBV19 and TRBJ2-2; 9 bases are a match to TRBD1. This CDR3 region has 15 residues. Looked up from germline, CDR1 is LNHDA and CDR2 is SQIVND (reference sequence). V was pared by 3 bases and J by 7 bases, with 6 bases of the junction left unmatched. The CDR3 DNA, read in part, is TGTGCCAGTAGTATTGTCGGGACAGGGAGCGGGGAG. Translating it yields CASSIVGTGSGE. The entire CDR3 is CASSIVGTGSGELFF. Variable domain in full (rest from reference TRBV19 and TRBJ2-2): DGGITQSPKYLFRKEGQNVTLSCEQNLNHDAMYWYRQDPGQGLRLIYYSQIVNDFQKGDIAEGYSVSREKKESFPLTVTSAQKNPTAFYLCASSIVGTGSGELFFGEGSRLTVL.

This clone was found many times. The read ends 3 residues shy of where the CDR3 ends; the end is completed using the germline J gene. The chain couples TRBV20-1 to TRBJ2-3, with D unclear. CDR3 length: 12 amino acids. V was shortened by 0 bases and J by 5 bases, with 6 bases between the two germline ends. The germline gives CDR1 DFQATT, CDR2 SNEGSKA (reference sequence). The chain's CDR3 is CSAREGLDTQYF. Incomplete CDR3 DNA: TGCAGTGCTAGAGAAGGTCTAGATACG.

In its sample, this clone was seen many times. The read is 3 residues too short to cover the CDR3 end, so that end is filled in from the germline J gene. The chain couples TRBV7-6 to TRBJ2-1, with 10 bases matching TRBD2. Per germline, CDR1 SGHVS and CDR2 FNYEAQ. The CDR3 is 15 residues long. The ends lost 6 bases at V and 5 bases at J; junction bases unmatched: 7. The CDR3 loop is CASRTSGRADNEQFF. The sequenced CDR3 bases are TGTGCCAGCAGGACGAGCGGGAGGGCCGACAATGAG. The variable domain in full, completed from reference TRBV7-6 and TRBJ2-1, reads GAGVSQSPRYKVTKRGQDVALRCDPISGHVSLYWYRQALGQGPEFLTYFNYEAQQDKSGLPNDRFSAERPEGSISTLTIQRTEQRDSAMYRCASRTSGRADNEQFFGPGTRLTVL.

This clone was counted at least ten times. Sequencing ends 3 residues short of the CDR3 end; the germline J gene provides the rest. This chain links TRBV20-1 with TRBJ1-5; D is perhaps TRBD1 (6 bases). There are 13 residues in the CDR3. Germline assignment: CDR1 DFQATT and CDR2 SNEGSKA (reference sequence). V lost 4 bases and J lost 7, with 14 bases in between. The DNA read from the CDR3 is TGCAGTGCTATGGGGGGGCCTAAGCAGCCC. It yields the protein CSAMGGPKQP. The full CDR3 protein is CSAMGGPKQPQHF.

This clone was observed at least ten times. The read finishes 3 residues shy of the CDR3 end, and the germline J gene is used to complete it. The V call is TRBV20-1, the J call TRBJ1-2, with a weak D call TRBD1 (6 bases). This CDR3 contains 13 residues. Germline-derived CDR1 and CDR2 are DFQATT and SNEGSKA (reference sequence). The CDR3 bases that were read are TGCAGTGCTAGACGGGACATTGTAAGGGGC. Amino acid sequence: CSARRDIVRG. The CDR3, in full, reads CSARRDIVRGYTF.

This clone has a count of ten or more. CDR3 sequence: CAWSPNTGNQPQHF. CDR3 DNA, as far as it was read: TGTGCCTGGAGTCCCAACACCGGCAATCAGCCC. The chain employs TRBV30 and TRBJ1-5, with D hard to call. The sequenced fragment ends 3 residues before the CDR3 boundary, so the rest is inferred from the germline J gene. Germline loops: CDR1 GTSNPN, CDR2 SVGIG (reference sequence). V lost 2 bases to trimming and J lost 2 bases, with 10 bases between them. The CDR3 contains 14 residues. The full variable domain, with the rest looked up from reference TRBV30 and TRBJ1-5, is SQTIHQWPATLVQPVGSPLSLECTVEGTSNPNLYWYRQAAGRGLQLLFYSVGIGQISSEVPQNLSASRPQDRQFILSSKKLLLSDSGFYLCAWSPNTGNQPQHFGDGTRLSIL.

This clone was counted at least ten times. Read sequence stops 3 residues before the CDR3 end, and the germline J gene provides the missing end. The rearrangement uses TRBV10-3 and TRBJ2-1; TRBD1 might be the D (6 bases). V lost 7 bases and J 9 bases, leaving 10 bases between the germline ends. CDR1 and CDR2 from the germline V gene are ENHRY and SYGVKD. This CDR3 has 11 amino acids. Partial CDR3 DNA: TGTGCCATCACTCAGGGGCCTGAG. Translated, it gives CAITQGPE. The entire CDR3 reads CAITQGPEQFF.

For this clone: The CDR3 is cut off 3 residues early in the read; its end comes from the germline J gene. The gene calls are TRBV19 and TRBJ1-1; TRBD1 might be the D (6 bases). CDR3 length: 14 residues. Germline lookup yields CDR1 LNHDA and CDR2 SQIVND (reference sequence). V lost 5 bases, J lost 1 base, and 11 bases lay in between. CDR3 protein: CASSSRQENTEAFF. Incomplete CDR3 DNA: TGTGCCAGTAGTTCCCGACAGGAGAACACTGAA.

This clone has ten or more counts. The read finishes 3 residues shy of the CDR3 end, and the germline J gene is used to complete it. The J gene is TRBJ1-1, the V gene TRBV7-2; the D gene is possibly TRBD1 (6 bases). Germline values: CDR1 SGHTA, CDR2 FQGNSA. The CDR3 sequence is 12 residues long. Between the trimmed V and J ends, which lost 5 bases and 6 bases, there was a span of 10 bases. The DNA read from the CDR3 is TGTGCCAGCAGCACCCACAGGGCTGAA. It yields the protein CASSTHRAE. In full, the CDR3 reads CASSTHRAEAFF.

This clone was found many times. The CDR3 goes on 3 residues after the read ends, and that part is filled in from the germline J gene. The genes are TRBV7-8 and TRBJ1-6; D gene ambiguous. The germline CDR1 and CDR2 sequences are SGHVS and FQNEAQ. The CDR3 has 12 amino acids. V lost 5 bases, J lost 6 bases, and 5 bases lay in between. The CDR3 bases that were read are TGTGCCAGCAGCCCCCGTAATTCACCC. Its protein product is CASSPRNSP. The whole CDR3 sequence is CASSPRNSPLHF.

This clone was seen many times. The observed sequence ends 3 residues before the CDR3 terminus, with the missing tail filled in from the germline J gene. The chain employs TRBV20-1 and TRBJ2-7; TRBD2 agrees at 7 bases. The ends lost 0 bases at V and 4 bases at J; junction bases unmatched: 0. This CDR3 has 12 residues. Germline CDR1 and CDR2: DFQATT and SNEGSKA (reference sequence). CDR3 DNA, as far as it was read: TGCAGTGCTAGAGAGCGGGAGTACGAG. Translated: CSAREREYE. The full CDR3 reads CSAREREYEQYF.

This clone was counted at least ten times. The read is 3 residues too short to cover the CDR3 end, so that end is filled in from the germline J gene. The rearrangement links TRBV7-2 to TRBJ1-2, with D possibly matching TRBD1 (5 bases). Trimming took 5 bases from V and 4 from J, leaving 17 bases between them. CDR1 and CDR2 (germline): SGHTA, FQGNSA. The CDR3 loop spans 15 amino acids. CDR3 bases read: TGTGCCAGCAGCCCGGGGGTGGGGGGGTTCTATGGC. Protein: CASSPGVGGFYG. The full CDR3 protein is CASSPGVGGFYGYTF.

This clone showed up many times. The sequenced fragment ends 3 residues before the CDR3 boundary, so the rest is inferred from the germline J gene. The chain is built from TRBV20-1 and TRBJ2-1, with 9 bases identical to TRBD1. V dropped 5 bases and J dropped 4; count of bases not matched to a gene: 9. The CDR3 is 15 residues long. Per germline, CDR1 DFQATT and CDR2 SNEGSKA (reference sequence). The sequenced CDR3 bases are TGCAGTGCTGCCGAGGGACAGGGACCTTACAATGAG. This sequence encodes CSAAEGQGPYNE. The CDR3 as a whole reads CSAAEGQGPYNEQFF.

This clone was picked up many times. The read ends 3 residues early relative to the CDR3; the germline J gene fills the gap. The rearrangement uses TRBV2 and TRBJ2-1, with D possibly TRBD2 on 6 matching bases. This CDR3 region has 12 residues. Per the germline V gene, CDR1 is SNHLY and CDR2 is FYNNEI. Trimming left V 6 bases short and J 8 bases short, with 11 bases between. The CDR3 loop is CASRQSGYEQFF. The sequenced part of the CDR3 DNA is TGTGCCAGCAGGCAAAGCGGGTATGAG.

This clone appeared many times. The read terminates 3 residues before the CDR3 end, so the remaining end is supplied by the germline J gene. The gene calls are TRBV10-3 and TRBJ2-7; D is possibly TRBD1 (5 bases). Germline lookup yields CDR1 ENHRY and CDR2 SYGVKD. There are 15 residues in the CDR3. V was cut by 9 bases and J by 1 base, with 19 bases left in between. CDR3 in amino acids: CAIKKGAGVSYEQYF. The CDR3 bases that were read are TGTGCCATTAAAAAAGGGGCAGGAGTTTCCTACGAG.

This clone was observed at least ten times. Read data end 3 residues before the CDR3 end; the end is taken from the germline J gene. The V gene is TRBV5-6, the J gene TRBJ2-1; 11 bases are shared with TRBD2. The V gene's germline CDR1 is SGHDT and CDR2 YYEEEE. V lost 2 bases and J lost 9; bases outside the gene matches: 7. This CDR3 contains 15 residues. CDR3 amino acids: CASSFLLAGVLEQFF. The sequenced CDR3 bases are TGTGCCAGCAGCTTCCTACTAGCGGGAGTACTTGAG.

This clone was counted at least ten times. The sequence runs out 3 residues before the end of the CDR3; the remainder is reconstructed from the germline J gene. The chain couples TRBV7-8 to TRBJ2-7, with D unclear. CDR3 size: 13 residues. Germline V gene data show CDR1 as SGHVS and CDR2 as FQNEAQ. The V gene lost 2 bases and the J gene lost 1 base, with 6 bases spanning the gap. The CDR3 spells CASSLRLSYEQYF. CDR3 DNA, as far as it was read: TGTGCCAGCAGCTTACGACTGTCCTACGAG.